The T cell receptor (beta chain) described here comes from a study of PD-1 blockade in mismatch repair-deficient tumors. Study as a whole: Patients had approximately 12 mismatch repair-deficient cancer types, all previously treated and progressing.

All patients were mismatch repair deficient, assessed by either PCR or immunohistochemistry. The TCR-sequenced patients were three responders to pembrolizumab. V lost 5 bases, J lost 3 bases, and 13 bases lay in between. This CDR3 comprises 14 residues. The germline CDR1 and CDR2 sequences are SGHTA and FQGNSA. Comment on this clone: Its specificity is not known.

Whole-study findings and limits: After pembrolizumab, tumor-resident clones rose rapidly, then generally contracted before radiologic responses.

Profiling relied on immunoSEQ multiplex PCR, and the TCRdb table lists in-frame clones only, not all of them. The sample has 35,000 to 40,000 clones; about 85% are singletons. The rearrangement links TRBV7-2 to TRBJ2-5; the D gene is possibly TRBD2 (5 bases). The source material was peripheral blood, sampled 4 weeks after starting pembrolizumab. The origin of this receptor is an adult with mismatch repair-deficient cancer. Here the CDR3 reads CASSPFGIKETQYF. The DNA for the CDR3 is TGTGCCAGCAGCCCTTTCGGGATAAAAGAGACCCAGTACTTC.